A single sample gave rise to the 27 T cell receptor beta chains below, sequenced in a study of T cell responses to AZD1222 COVID-19 vaccine. Libraries were prepared by immunoSEQ multiplex PCR; TCRdb keeps only in-frame clonotypes and omits some of them. The sample has some 250,000 clones; 90% to 95% are singletons. The sequences come from peripheral blood, collected 28 days after the second AZD1222 dose. The receptor set was obtained from an adult who received the AZD1222 COVID-19 vaccine.

This clone was picked up a small number of times. This chain connects TRBV28 to TRBJ1-6; D perhaps matches TRBD1 (6 bases). CDR3 length: 16 residues. Trimming shortened V by 8 bases and J by 9 bases, and 23 bases separated the two germline ends. Germline assignment: CDR1 MDHEN and CDR2 SYDVKM. CDR3 sequence: CASGKQGLLRGSPLHF. The CDR3, as DNA: TGTGCCAGCGGGAAACAGGGTTTGCTGCGAGGTTCACCCCTCCACTTT.

The J gene is TRBJ1-5, the V gene TRBV10-3; D might be TRBD1 (5 bases). The CDR3 consists of 15 residues. From germline, CDR1 is ENHRY and CDR2 SYGVKD. Between the trimmed V and J ends, which lost 2 bases and 2 bases, there was a span of 10 bases. The CDR3 DNA reads TGTGCCATCAGTGAGGGGGGTATGGGCAATCAGCCCCAGCATTTT. It encodes CAISEGGMGNQPQHF.

The V gene is TRBV7-9, the J gene TRBJ2-7; unclear D gene. Germline values: CDR1 SEHNR, CDR2 FQNEAQ (reference sequence). V gave up 4 bases and J gave up 5 bases, with 15 bases separating them. The length of the CDR3 is 14 residues. This CDR3 reads CASSSPLRANEQYF. DNA for the CDR3: TGTGCCAGCAGCTCACCCCTTCGGGCGAACGAGCAGTACTTC.

The V and J genes are TRBV5-1 and TRBJ2-3, with 7 bases fitting TRBD2. V dropped 7 bases and J dropped 1; count of bases not matched to a gene: 12. Germline V gene sequence: CDR1 SGHRS, CDR2 YFSETQ. The CDR3 sequence is 16 residues long. The chain's CDR3 is CASSGDSGLRTDTQYF. The CDR3 nucleotides are TGCGCCAGCTCGGGGGATAGCGGGCTCCGCACAGATACGCAGTATTTT. The entire variable domain, with the rest obtained from reference TRBV5-1 and TRBJ2-3, is as follows: KAGVTQTPRYLIKTRGQQVTLSCSPISGHRSVSWYQQTPGQGLQFLFEYFSETQRNKGNFPGRFSGRQFSNSRSEMNVSTLELGDSALYLCASSGDSGLRTDTQYFGPGTRLTVL.

This clone was recorded once. This chain joins TRBV7-2 and TRBJ2-5; D gene uncertain. CDR1 and CDR2 from the germline V gene are SGHTA and FQGNSA. The CDR3 covers 12 residues. V lost 11 bases and J lost 7, with 17 bases in between. In DNA form, the CDR3 reads TGTGCCGTAAGACGAGAACCCGGGACCCAGTACTTC. Protein: CAVRREPGTQYF.

The chain has TRBV7-2 and TRBJ1-2; D not resolved. Germline V lookup: CDR1 SGHTA, CDR2 FQGNSA. Trimming stripped 4 bases from V and 4 bases from J, with 10 bases between. The CDR3 spans 13 residues. CDR3 nucleotide sequence: TGTGCCAGCAGCTCCCGACACCCCTATGGCTACACCTTC. This translates into CASSSRHPYGYTF.

This chain joins TRBV19 and TRBJ1-3; D is unclear. From germline, CDR1 is LNHDA and CDR2 SQIVND (reference sequence). The CDR3 length is 12 residues. V lost 5 bases and J 4 bases, leaving 6 bases between the germline ends. The CDR3 region has the DNA TGTGCCAGTAGTTATACAGGAAACACCATATATTTT. Encoded protein: CASSYTGNTIYF.

The J gene is TRBJ2-6, the V gene TRBV2; 10 nucleotides match TRBD1. From germline, CDR1 is SNHLY and CDR2 FYNNEI. The CDR3 extends over 15 amino acids. V shed 6 bases and J 3 bases; nucleotides not matched to a gene: 2. CDR3 nucleotides: TGTGCCAGCAGCGGGACAGGGGTTGGGGCCAACGTCCTGACTTTC. It specifies CASSGTGVGANVLTF.

The genes are TRBV28 and TRBJ1-6; 7 bases match TRBD1. From germline, CDR1 is MDHEN and CDR2 SYDVKM. This CDR3 has 15 amino acids. The ends lost 6 bases at V and 10 bases at J; junction bases unmatched: 12. The DNA for the CDR3 is TGTGCCAGCAGCCTCAGACAGGGCCTTGGGTCACCCCTCCACTTT. Amino acid sequence: CASSLRQGLGSPLHF.

J is TRBJ2-1 and V is TRBV7-9; D not resolved. Trimming took off 5 bases at V and 0 bases at J, with 8 bases between the two ends. The length of the CDR3 is 14 residues. In germline, CDR1 is SEHNR, CDR2 FQNEAQ (reference sequence). In DNA form, the CDR3 reads TGTGCCAGCAGCCCTACGACCTCCTACAATGAGCAGTTCTTC. Its protein product is CASSPTTSYNEQFF.

J is TRBJ1-1 and V is TRBV11-1; a possible D gene is TRBD1 (5 bases). Trimming left V 1 base short and J 0 bases short, with 6 bases between. Germline V gene sequence: CDR1 SGHAT, CDR2 FQDESV (reference sequence). CDR3 length equals 14 residues. The CDR3 is CASSLGGMNTEAFF. CDR3 sequence (DNA): TGTGCCAGCAGCTTAGGGGGGATGAACACTGAAGCTTTCTTT.

The CDR3 nucleotides read TGTGCCTGGAGTGCCACAGGGACCTCCTATAATTCACCCCTCCACTTT. Translated: CAWSATGTSYNSPLHF. The chain carries TRBV30 and TRBJ1-6; D is perhaps TRBD1 (6 bases). V was shortened by 1 base and J by 0 bases, with 10 bases between the two germline ends. The CDR3 extends over 16 amino acids. Germline V gives CDR1 GTSNPN, CDR2 SVGIG (reference sequence). Filled out from reference TRBV30 and TRBJ1-6, the complete variable domain reads SQTIHQWPATLVQPVGSPLSLECTVEGTSNPNLYWYRQAAGRGLQLLFYSVGIGQISSEVPQNLSASRPQDRQFILSSKKLLLSDSGFYLCAWSATGTSYNSPLHFGNGTRLTVT.

This chain links TRBV7-2 with TRBJ1-2; TRBD1 aligns across 9 bases. This CDR3 comprises 13 residues. The trim removed 6 bases at V and 6 bases at J, leaving 5 bases unmatched. Germline V CDR1 and CDR2: SGHTA, FQGNSA. CDR3 bases: TGTGCCAGCAGTTCGCGGGACAGGGATGGCTACACCTTC. This sequence encodes CASSSRDRDGYTF. Combining the CDR3 with reference TRBV7-2 and TRBJ1-2 gives the whole variable domain GAGVSQSPSNKVTEKGKDVELRCDPISGHTALYWYRQSLGQGLEFLIYFQGNSAPDKSGLPSDRFSAERTGGSVSTLTIQRTQQEDSAVYLCASSSRDRDGYTFGSGTRLTVV.

This clone was found once. The chain couples TRBV12-3 or TRBV12-4 to TRBJ2-7; 8 positions agree with TRBD1. The V segment lost 3 bases and the J segment 6 bases; nucleotides outside the gene matches: 4. This CDR3 is 13 amino acids long. The CDR3, as DNA: TGTGCCAGCAGTTTCGGGACAGGACGCGAGCAGTACTTC. It encodes CASSFGTGREQYF.

This clone came up once. The same CDR3 arises from other DNA sequences in this sample as well. The chain couples TRBV7-3 to TRBJ1-1; weak D call: TRBD1 (5 bases). Deletions cut 2 bases from V and 1 base from J, with 8 bases between. Germline CDR1 is SGHTA and CDR2 is FQGTGA. This CDR3 has 14 residues. Here the CDR3 DNA reads TGTGCCAGCAGCTTAGGGCAGGGGAACACTGAAGCTTTCTTT. Its translation: CASSLGQGNTEAFF.

V gene TRBV9 combines with J gene TRBJ2-1, with TRBD2 matching 8 bases. The junction had 4 bases not matched to a gene; V was cut back by 0 bases and J by 2 bases. Germline V CDR1 and CDR2: SGDLS, YYNGEE. This CDR3 has 16 residues. The CDR3 bases are TGTGCCAGCAGCGTAGTGTCGGGACTAGCCTACAATGAGCAGTTCTTC. This sequence encodes CASSVVSGLAYNEQFF.

The rearrangement uses TRBV28 and TRBJ2-2; 8 bases are a match to TRBD2. Looked up from germline, CDR1 is MDHEN and CDR2 is SYDVKM. The CDR3 spans 15 residues. With 6 bases clipped from V and 3 bases from J, the junction kept 6 bases outside the gene matches. The CDR3, as DNA: TGTGCCAGCAGCATCGCACTAGCGGACACCGGGGAGCTGTTTTTT. It yields the protein CASSIALADTGELFF.

The chain couples TRBV10-3 to TRBJ1-2; D remains ambiguous. V lost 2 bases, J lost 6 bases, and 13 bases lay in between. The CDR3 runs 14 residues. Germline lookup yields CDR1 ENHRY and CDR2 SYGVKD. Written as DNA, the CDR3 is TGTGCCATCAGTGAGGGGGTGGGTATACATGGCTACACCTTC. Translated, it gives CAISEGVGIHGYTF.

The genes are TRBV2 and TRBJ1-1; D gene ambiguous. Between the trimmed V and J ends, which lost 7 bases and 4 bases, there was a span of 10 bases. The CDR3 extends over 12 amino acids. Germline V gene lookup returns CDR1 SNHLY and CDR2 FYNNEI. The chain's CDR3 is CASKRSGTEAFF. The CDR3 DNA reads as TGTGCCAGCAAGAGGAGCGGCACTGAAGCTTTCTTT.

The V gene is TRBV2, the J gene TRBJ2-7; unclear D gene. Germline loops: CDR1 SNHLY, CDR2 FYNNEI. V lost 7 bases and J lost 0, with 7 bases in between. This CDR3 contains 12 residues. The CDR3 protein is CASKASSYEQYF. The CDR3, as DNA: TGTGCCAGCAAGGCTAGCTCCTACGAGCAGTACTTC.

The chain carries TRBV20-1 and TRBJ1-4; TRBD1 matches 10 bases. The V gene's germline CDR1 is DFQATT and CDR2 SNEGSKA (reference sequence). Trimming took 3 bases from V and 2 from J; bases not matched to a gene: 3. The CDR3 has 15 amino acids. The CDR3 spells CSASGDRGTNEKLFF. The CDR3, as DNA: TGCAGTGCTAGTGGGGACAGGGGTACTAATGAAAAACTGTTTTTT.

This chain links TRBV6-2 or TRBV6-3 with TRBJ1-2; TRBD1 might be the D (5 bases). This CDR3 contains 14 residues. V was cut by 0 bases and J by 6 bases, with 11 bases left in between. The germline gives CDR1 MNHEY, CDR2 SVGEGT. CDR3 DNA: TGTGCCAGCAGTTACTCAACAGGTCATGATGGCTACACCTTC. Protein product: CASSYSTGHDGYTF.

This chain joins TRBV29-1 and TRBJ1-1; TRBD1 matches at 9 bases. V dropped 6 bases and J dropped 7; count of bases not matched to a gene: 9. This CDR3 has 13 residues. CDR1 SQVTM and CDR2 ANQGSEA come from the germline V gene. The CDR3 spells CSVIGTGRDEAFF. CDR3 DNA sequence: TGCAGCGTAATAGGGACAGGGAGGGATGAAGCTTTCTTT.

The V and J genes are TRBV28 and TRBJ2-7; maybe TRBD2 (6 bases). The CDR3 covers 13 residues. V lost 7 bases and J lost 5, with 15 bases in between. Germline V gene sequence: CDR1 MDHEN, CDR2 SYDVKM. CDR3 DNA: TGTGCCAGCACCCCCTTGGGACTCAACGAGCAGTACTTC. Translating gives CASTPLGLNEQYF.

This clone was found once. The chain employs TRBV6-1 and TRBJ2-1; D is ambiguous. CDR1 is MNHNS, CDR2 SASEGT, per germline. The CDR3 totals 11 residues. Trimming took 3 bases from V and 9 from J, leaving 6 bases between them. The CDR3 region has the DNA TGTGCCAGCAGTGACCTTGGTGAGCAGTTCTTC. It specifies CASSDLGEQFF.

This chain links TRBV6-5 with TRBJ1-2, with 8 bases that match TRBD1. The V gene's germline CDR1 is MNHEY and CDR2 SVGAGI. The CDR3 loop spans 14 amino acids. J lost 7 bases, V lost 6 bases, and 10 bases had no gene match. CDR3 nucleotide sequence: TGTGCCAGCAGCCAACAGGGGGTAGCTGGTGGCTACACCTTC. Translation: CASSQQGVAGGYTF.

The V gene is TRBV4-2, the J gene TRBJ1-5; D not certain. The CDR3 runs 14 residues. Germline CDR1 is LGHNA and CDR2 is YNFKEQ. V gave up 1 base and J gave up 4 bases, with 8 bases separating them. Here the CDR3 DNA reads TGTGCCAGCAGCCAAGTTAGGTTAAATCAGCCCCAGCATTTT. This translates into CASSQVRLNQPQHF.